The 9 T cell receptor beta chains presented below share a single source sample, sequenced in a study of early stage breast cancer tumors. Profiled with immunoSEQ multiplex PCR; TCRdb holds only in-frame clones, not every one. The table lists some 4,400 clones, 61% of them singletons. Sequenced sample: breast tumor tissue. The receptor source for this set is a person aged 45 to 59 with breast cancer.

This chain's CDR3 is CASSQDGINEQFF. The CDR3 DNA sequence: TGCGCCAGCAGCCAAGATGGGATAAATGAGCAGTTCTTC. This rearrangement joins TRBV4-3 to TRBJ2-1; D is unresolved. The germline CDR1 and CDR2 sequences are LGHNA and YSLEER. Trimming stripped 0 bases from V and 7 bases from J, with 7 bases between. This CDR3 comprises 13 residues.

The V call is TRBV2, the J call TRBJ1-5; 10 nucleotides line up with TRBD1. The junction had 6 bases not matched to a gene; V was cut back by 5 bases and J by 5 bases. Germline V gene data show CDR1 as SNHLY and CDR2 as FYNNEI. The CDR3 is 15 residues long. CDR3 nucleotides: TGTGCCAGCAGTTTGACAGGGGGCTGGGATCAGCCCCAGCATTTT. Its translation: CASSLTGGWDQPQHF.

The chain couples TRBV6-5 to TRBJ2-1; tentatively, D is TRBD1 or TRBD2 (5 bases each). The V and J ends lost 0 bases and 6 bases respectively, with 12 bases between them. This CDR3 has 15 residues. Per germline, CDR1 MNHEY and CDR2 SVGAGI. In DNA form, the CDR3 reads TGTGCCAGCAGTTACTCCCGGGGACCTTCCAATGAGCAGTTCTTC. This encodes CASSYSRGPSNEQFF.

In nucleotides, the CDR3 is TGTGCCAGCAGGATAACAGGGGGCGGCACCGGGGAGCTGTTTTTT. Amino acids: CASRITGGGTGELFF. V usage is TRBV2 and J usage is TRBJ2-2; TRBD1 agrees at 9 bases. Germline lookup yields CDR1 SNHLY and CDR2 FYNNEI. After removal of 6 bases from V and 4 bases from J, the junction contained 6 bases not matched to a gene. The CDR3 has 15 residues. Full variable domain (remainder filled in from reference TRBV2 and TRBJ2-2): EPEVTQTPSHQVTQMGQEVILRCVPISNHLYFYWYRQILGQKVEFLVSFYNNEISEKSEIFDDQFSVERPDGSNFTLKIRSTKLEDSAMYFCASRITGGGTGELFFGEGSRLTVL.

The V and J genes are TRBV6-5 and TRBJ1-2, with no clear D. Per germline, CDR1 MNHEY and CDR2 SVGAGI. This CDR3 has 15 amino acids. Trimming left V 2 bases short and J 3 bases short, with 13 bases between. The CDR3 DNA reads TGTGCCAGCAGTTACGGCCCCGACGCGGACTATGGCTACACCTTC. It yields the protein CASSYGPDADYGYTF.

The V and J genes are TRBV7-9 and TRBJ2-3, with TRBD2 as a possible D gene (6 bases). The germline gives CDR1 SEHNR, CDR2 FQNEAQ (reference sequence). The CDR3 is made up of 16 amino acids. Trimming shortened V by 3 bases and J by 0 bases, and 13 bases separated the two germline ends. This CDR3 is CASSFNSAGSTDTQYF. As DNA, the CDR3 is TGTGCCAGCAGCTTTAATAGCGCGGGGAGCACAGATACGCAGTATTTT.

This sequence joins TRBV5-4 and TRBJ2-7; the match to TRBD2 covers 7 bases. Germline trimming cut 6 bases from V and 2 bases from J; bases unmatched to any gene: 5. The CDR3 covers 13 residues. Germline V gives CDR1 SGHNT, CDR2 YYREEE (reference sequence). Written as DNA, the CDR3 is TGTGCCAGCACCGTAGCGGGCACCTACGAGCAGTACTTC. Its protein product is CASTVAGTYEQYF.

This clone was seen a handful of times. This chain uses TRBV7-9 with TRBJ2-7; the D gene is possibly TRBD2 (6 bases). V was pared by 5 bases and J by 0 bases, with 17 bases between. This CDR3 has 16 residues. Germline CDR1 reads SEHNR; CDR2 reads FQNEAQ (reference sequence). CDR3 protein: CASSPPQRDFSYEQYF. CDR3 nucleotides: TGTGCCAGCAGCCCCCCCCAACGGGACTTCTCCTACGAGCAGTACTTC.

J is TRBJ1-5 and V is TRBV15; D unresolved. Germline loops: CDR1 LNHNV, CDR2 YYDKDF (reference sequence). The CDR3 is 15 amino acids. Trimming pared 0 bases from V and 2 bases from J, leaving 8 bases between. The CDR3 reads CATSRDPGGNQPQHF. Here the CDR3 DNA reads TGTGCCACCAGCAGAGATCCCGGGGGCAATCAGCCCCAGCATTTT. Using reference TRBV15 and TRBJ1-5 for the parts outside the CDR3, the full variable domain is DAMVIQNPRYQVTQFGKPVTLSCSQTLNHNVMYWYQQKSSQAPKLLFHYYDKDFNNEADTPDNFQSRRPNTSFCFLDIRSPGLGDTAMYLCATSRDPGGNQPQHFGDGTRLSIL.